Listed below are T cell receptor beta chains from one sample, sequenced in a study of immune evolution from preneoplasia to lung adenocarcinoma. The repertoire was sequenced with immunoSEQ multiplex PCR; TCRdb's copy has only in-frame clones and lacks some. There are around 5,600 clones in the sample; about 86% occur only once, and 3.3% lies in the top ten. The source material was FFPE invasive lung adenocarcinoma tissue. Receptor source: a person between 50 and 69 years old with lung adenocarcinoma. CDR3s include the opening cysteine and the closing phenylalanine or tryptophan. D genes are given only for firm matches. Where a row states a size, it is once, few, many or the class of an expanded clone; other rows omit it.

D gene: TRBD1
clone size: -
J gene: TRBJ1-3
V gene: TRBV29-1
CDR3 protein: CSAWDSSSGNTIYF
CDR3 DNA: TGCAGCGCCTGGGACAGCAGCTCTGGAAACACCATATATTTT

D gene: TRBD1
clone size: -
J gene: TRBJ2-2
V gene: TRBV6-1
CDR3 protein: CASSRDSNTGELFF
CDR3 DNA: TGTGCCAGCAGTCGGGACAGCAACACCGGGGAGCTGTTTTTT

D gene: -
clone size: -
J gene: TRBJ1-1
V gene: TRBV5-4
CDR3 protein: CASSLNPSIGEAFF
CDR3 DNA: TGTGCCAGCAGCTTGAATCCTTCTATAGGTGAAGCTTTCTTT

D gene: -
clone size: -
J gene: TRBJ1-2
V gene: TRBV6-4
CDR3 protein: CASSADGYGYTF
CDR3 DNA: TGTGCCAGCAGTGCGGACGGCTATGGCTACACCTTC

D gene: -
clone size: -
J gene: TRBJ2-2
V gene: TRBV7-2
CDR3 protein: CASSLAVNTGELFF
CDR3 DNA: TGTGCCAGCAGTTTAGCGGTAAACACCGGGGAGCTGTTTTTT

D gene: TRBD2
clone size: once
J gene: TRBJ2-7
V gene: TRBV28
CDR3 protein: CASTSVYTSGKSLSYEQYF
CDR3 DNA: TGTGCCAGCACTTCTGTATATACTAGCGGGAAATCCCTTTCCTACGAGCAGTACTTC

D gene: -
clone size: once
J gene: TRBJ1-1
V gene: TRBV10-2
CDR3 protein: CASSEGFTEAFF
CDR3 DNA: TGCGCCAGCAGTGAAGGTTTCACTGAAGCTTTCTTT

D gene: -
clone size: -
J gene: TRBJ2-7
V gene: TRBV10-2
CDR3 protein: CASSETADSAYEQYF
CDR3 DNA: TGCGCCAGCAGTGAGACTGCGGATAGCGCCTACGAGCAGTACTTC

D gene: -
clone size: -
J gene: TRBJ2-7
V gene: TRBV4-1
CDR3 protein: CASSLHVTAAALLQTTYEQYF
CDR3 DNA: TGCGCCAGCAGCCTTCACGTGACAGCAGCCGCCCTTTTACAGACTACCTACGAGCAGTACTTC

D gene: TRBD2
clone size: once
J gene: TRBJ2-1
V gene: TRBV11-2
CDR3 protein: CASSPRTSDTYNEQFF
CDR3 DNA: TGTGCCAGCAGCCCCCGGACTAGCGATACCTACAATGAGCAGTTCTTC

D gene: TRBD2
clone size: -
J gene: TRBJ2-7
V gene: TRBV2
CDR3 protein: CASSEHTPGGSEQYF
CDR3 DNA: TGTGCCAGCAGTGAACATACCCCGGGCGGGAGTGAGCAGTACTTC

D gene: TRBD2
clone size: -
J gene: TRBJ2-2
V gene: TRBV15
CDR3 protein: CATSRDSLLAGGLAGELFF
CDR3 DNA: TGTGCCACCAGCAGAGACTCCCTACTAGCGGGAGGATTGGCCGGGGAGCTGTTTTTT

D gene: -
clone size: -
J gene: TRBJ2-1
V gene: TRBV27
CDR3 protein: CASRERTDRTYNEQFF
CDR3 DNA: TGTGCCAGCCGGGAAAGAACGGACAGAACCTACAATGAGCAGTTCTTC

D gene: -
clone size: -
J gene: TRBJ1-3
V gene: TRBV11-2
CDR3 protein: CASSLARESNTIYF
CDR3 DNA: TGTGCCAGCAGCTTAGCCAGGGAGTCAAACACCATATATTTT

D gene: -
clone size: -
J gene: TRBJ2-7
V gene: TRBV18
CDR3 protein: CASSTTDSYEQYF
CDR3 DNA: TGTGCCAGCTCAACTACCGACAGCTACGAGCAGTACTTC

D gene: TRBD1
clone size: once
J gene: TRBJ2-1
V gene: TRBV19
CDR3 protein: CASISTGGGRNEQFF
CDR3 DNA: TGTGCCAGTATTTCTACAGGGGGCGGTCGTAATGAGCAGTTCTTC

D gene: -
clone size: -
J gene: TRBJ2-5
V gene: TRBV14
CDR3 protein: CASSQILETQYF
CDR3 DNA: TGTGCCAGCAGCCAAATCTTGGAGACCCAGTACTTC

D gene: -
clone size: -
J gene: TRBJ2-5
V gene: TRBV7-2
CDR3 protein: CASSLGSGTETQYF
CDR3 DNA: TGTGCCAGCAGCTTAGGATCCGGGACCGAGACCCAGTACTTC

D gene: -
clone size: -
J gene: TRBJ2-3
V gene: TRBV5-6
CDR3 protein: CASMKSPGSADTQYF
CDR3 DNA: TGTGCCAGCATGAAGTCCCCGGGTAGCGCAGATACGCAGTATTTT

D gene: -
clone size: once
J gene: TRBJ2-5
V gene: TRBV7-9
CDR3 protein: CASSLLGEWETQYF
CDR3 DNA: TGTGCCAGCAGCCTGTTAGGGGAATGGGAGACCCAGTACTTC

D gene: -
clone size: -
J gene: TRBJ2-7
V gene: TRBV25-1
CDR3 protein: CASTPDSAYEQYF
CDR3 DNA: TGTGCCAGCACCCCGGACAGTGCTTACGAGCAGTACTTC

D gene: -
clone size: few
J gene: TRBJ1-4
V gene: TRBV6-5
CDR3 protein: CATRDGENEKLFF
CDR3 DNA: TGTGCCACCCGGGACGGTGAAAATGAAAAACTGTTTTTT

D gene: -
clone size: -
J gene: TRBJ1-1
V gene: TRBV5-1
CDR3 protein: CASSQQGSTEAFF
CDR3 DNA: TGCGCCAGCAGTCAACAGGGATCCACTGAAGCTTTCTTT

D gene: -
clone size: few
J gene: TRBJ2-6
V gene: TRBV21-1
CDR3 protein: CASSPRAGDGANVLTF
CDR3 DNA: TGTGCCAGCAGCCCCAGGGCAGGGGACGGGGCCAACGTCCTGACTTTC

D gene: TRBD2
clone size: -
J gene: TRBJ2-7
V gene: TRBV19
CDR3 protein: CASSIATSGNDEQYF
CDR3 DNA: TGTGCCAGTAGTATAGCCACTAGCGGGAACGACGAGCAGTACTTC

D gene: -
clone size: -
J gene: TRBJ2-5
V gene: TRBV20-1
CDR3 protein: CSASNGETQYF
CDR3 DNA: TGCAGTGCTAGTAACGGGGAGACCCAGTACTTC

D gene: TRBD1
clone size: -
J gene: TRBJ2-7
V gene: TRBV30
CDR3 protein: CAWSNPGQTREQYF
CDR3 DNA: TGTGCCTGGAGCAACCCGGGACAGACACGCGAGCAGTACTTC

D gene: -
clone size: -
J gene: TRBJ1-5
V gene: TRBV5-6
CDR3 protein: CASSLGGINQPQHF
CDR3 DNA: TGTGCCAGCAGCTTGGGGGGGATCAATCAGCCCCAGCATTTT

D gene: -
clone size: -
J gene: TRBJ1-2
V gene: TRBV9
CDR3 protein: CASSVRQEKRDYGYTF
CDR3 DNA: TGTGCCAGCAGCGTTCGTCAAGAGAAACGGGACTATGGCTACACCTTC

D gene: -
clone size: -
J gene: TRBJ2-5
V gene: TRBV5-4
CDR3 protein: CASSFPQETQYF
CDR3 DNA: TGTGCCAGCAGCTTTCCGCAAGAGACCCAGTACTTC

D gene: TRBD2
clone size: -
J gene: TRBJ2-1
V gene: TRBV19
CDR3 protein: CASSIVAGVGYNEQFF
CDR3 DNA: TGTGCCAGTAGTATAGTGGCGGGAGTGGGCTACAATGAGCAGTTCTTC

D gene: -
clone size: -
J gene: TRBJ2-2
V gene: TRBV5-1
CDR3 protein: CASSLGLPNTGELFF
CDR3 DNA: TGCGCCAGCAGCCTGGGTCTTCCGAACACCGGGGAGCTGTTTTTT

D gene: -
clone size: -
J gene: TRBJ2-7
V gene: TRBV30
CDR3 protein: CAWSVSRTGFGYEQYF
CDR3 DNA: TGTGCCTGGAGTGTATCCCGGACGGGATTCGGGTACGAGCAGTACTTC

D gene: -
clone size: -
J gene: TRBJ2-7
V gene: TRBV28
CDR3 protein: CASSQVTGYEQYF
CDR3 DNA: TGTGCCAGCAGTCAGGTGACCGGCTACGAGCAGTACTTC

D gene: -
clone size: -
J gene: TRBJ2-7
V gene: TRBV14
CDR3 protein: CASSQALLALKYF
CDR3 DNA: TGTGCCAGCAGCCAAGCCTTACTCGCTTTAAAGTACTTC

D gene: -
clone size: -
J gene: TRBJ2-3
V gene: TRBV7-2
CDR3 protein: CASSLGGYTDTQYF
CDR3 DNA: TGTGCCAGCAGCTTAGGCGGCTACACAGATACGCAGTATTTT

D gene: -
clone size: once
J gene: TRBJ1-5
V gene: TRBV7-6
CDR3 protein: CASSLSGRQPQHF
CDR3 DNA: TGTGCCAGCAGCTTATCAGGTCGGCAGCCCCAGCATTTT

D gene: -
clone size: -
J gene: TRBJ1-1
V gene: TRBV6-1
CDR3 protein: CASSEALAVATEAFF
CDR3 DNA: TGTGCCAGCAGTGAAGCGCTGGCAGTCGCCACTGAAGCTTTCTTT

D gene: -
clone size: -
J gene: TRBJ2-1
V gene: TRBV10-1
CDR3 protein: CASSESSNREEQFF
CDR3 DNA: TGCGCCAGCAGTGAGTCGTCTAACAGGGAAGAGCAGTTCTTC

D gene: TRBD2
clone size: -
J gene: TRBJ2-3
V gene: TRBV11-3
CDR3 protein: CASSLGLAGRTDTQYF
CDR3 DNA: TGTGCCAGCAGCCTCGGACTAGCGGGACGCACAGATACGCAGTATTTT

D gene: TRBD1
clone size: -
J gene: TRBJ2-1
V gene: TRBV15
CDR3 protein: CATQGRDREYNEQFF
CDR3 DNA: TGTGCCACCCAAGGCCGGGACAGGGAATACAATGAGCAGTTCTTC

D gene: -
clone size: -
J gene: TRBJ1-1
V gene: TRBV2
CDR3 protein: CASSEATEAFF
CDR3 DNA: TGTGCCAGCAGTGAAGCGACGGAAGCTTTCTTT

D gene: -
clone size: -
J gene: TRBJ1-4
V gene: TRBV6-1
CDR3 protein: CASSPGQWEKLFF
CDR3 DNA: TGTGCCAGCAGTCCGGGCCAATGGGAAAAACTGTTTTTT

D gene: -
clone size: -
J gene: TRBJ1-3
V gene: TRBV28
CDR3 protein: CASTLAGAGGNTIYF
CDR3 DNA: TGTGCCAGCACCTTAGCGGGGGCGGGTGGAAACACCATATATTTT

D gene: -
clone size: -
J gene: TRBJ2-1
V gene: TRBV6-1
CDR3 protein: CASSEPSSWNEQFF
CDR3 DNA: TGTGCCAGCAGTGAACCTTCGTCTTGGAATGAGCAGTTCTTC

D gene: -
clone size: -
J gene: TRBJ2-3
V gene: TRBV9
CDR3 protein: CASSVTPGRTRTDTQYF
CDR3 DNA: TGTGCCAGCAGCGTGACCCCGGGGAGGACCCGCACAGATACGCAGTATTTT

D gene: TRBD2
clone size: -
J gene: TRBJ2-1
V gene: TRBV6-1
CDR3 protein: CASTWTSGIGNEQFF
CDR3 DNA: TGTGCCAGCACCTGGACTAGCGGGATTGGCAATGAGCAGTTCTTC

D gene: -
clone size: -
J gene: TRBJ2-7
V gene: TRBV4-2
CDR3 protein: CASSHIGPYEQYF
CDR3 DNA: TGTGCCAGCAGCCACATTGGACCGTACGAGCAGTACTTC

D gene: TRBD2
clone size: -
J gene: TRBJ2-7
V gene: TRBV14
CDR3 protein: CASSQYSGSLYEQYF
CDR3 DNA: TGTGCCAGCAGCCAGTATAGCGGGAGTCTGTACGAGCAGTACTTC

D gene: TRBD1
clone size: -
J gene: TRBJ2-7
V gene: TRBV6-6
CDR3 protein: CASSYQGQGSYEQYF
CDR3 DNA: TGTGCCAGCAGTTACCAGGGACAGGGGTCCTACGAGCAGTACTTC